A single sample is the source of the 9 T cell receptor beta chains below, sequenced in a study of radiation and T cells in renal cell carcinoma. Time point here: baseline pretreatment blood. Noted treatment: 15 Gy SBRT to primary tumor, nephrectomy 4 weeks later. Using immunoSEQ multiplex PCR, the repertoire was profiled, and TCRdb retains in-frame clones only, with some absent. The repertoire holds 120,000 to 150,000 clones, with approximately 87% as singletons. The source material was blood, sampled from a patient whose treatment included radiotherapy and nephrectomy. The receptors shown here come from a woman aged 45-65 years with renal cell carcinoma.

This rearrangement joins TRBV5-1 to TRBJ2-5, with D tentatively TRBD2 (6 bases). Germline values: CDR1 SGHRS, CDR2 YFSETQ. The V end was cut by 0 bases, the J end by 1 base, with 10 bases between. The CDR3 loop spans 15 amino acids. CDR3 loop: CASSLAGEGQETQYF. DNA of the CDR3: TGCGCCAGCAGCTTGGCGGGAGAGGGCCAAGAGACCCAGTACTTC.

V and J are TRBV4-3 and TRBJ2-7, with 7 bases that match TRBD1. Germline CDR1 and CDR2: LGHNA and YSLEER. V shed 3 bases and J 4 bases; nucleotides not matched to a gene: 6. The CDR3 length is 14 residues. CDR3 loop: CASSQGQFGYEQYF. The CDR3 DNA sequence: TGCGCCAGCAGCCAGGGACAGTTCGGATACGAGCAGTACTTC.

The chain combines TRBV28 with TRBJ1-2, with a possible D match to TRBD1 (5 bases). Trimming took 4 bases from V and 1 from J, leaving 13 bases between them. Germline CDR1 and CDR2: MDHEN and SYDVKM. The CDR3 consists of 15 residues. The CDR3 protein is CASSYQGEGNYGYTF. For the CDR3, the DNA is TGTGCCAGCAGTTACCAAGGGGAGGGTAACTATGGCTACACCTTC.

This sequence joins TRBV5-1 and TRBJ2-7; D unclear. CDR1 SGHRS and CDR2 YFSETQ come from the germline V gene. The CDR3 runs 14 residues. Trimming removed 4 bases at V and 6 bases at J, with 17 bases between. The CDR3 here is CASSQGPGSPEQYF. The CDR3 DNA sequence: TGCGCCAGCAGCCAAGGCCCCGGAAGTCCCGAGCAGTACTTC.

The chain has TRBV2 and TRBJ1-5; TRBD1 is a possible D gene (6 bases). The CDR3 has 12 amino acids. V was shortened by 5 bases and J by 15 bases, with 17 bases between the two germline ends. CDR1 and CDR2 (germline): SNHLY, FYNNEI. DNA for the CDR3: TGTGCCAGCAGTCCCGGGACACGGAGTCCGCATTTT. Protein: CASSPGTRSPHF.

The genes are TRBV20-1 and TRBJ2-7; no reliable D call. The CDR3 spans 11 residues. V was shortened by 1 base and J by 4 bases, with 5 bases between the two germline ends. The V gene's germline CDR1 is DFQATT and CDR2 SNEGSKA (reference sequence). The CDR3 nucleotides read TGCAGTGCTAGAGTCCAGTACGAGCAGTACTTC. Residues: CSARVQYEQYF.

This sequence joins TRBV7-2 and TRBJ2-5; D call uncertain. The CDR3 loop spans 13 amino acids. The germline CDR1 and CDR2 sequences are SGHTA and FQGNSA. V was clipped by 2 bases and J by 9 bases, with 13 bases between them. The CDR3: CASSLLGHGAQYF. In nucleotides, the CDR3 is TGTGCCAGCAGCTTACTGGGTCATGGGGCCCAGTACTTC.

The chain links TRBV30 to TRBJ1-1, with TRBD1 as a possible D gene (5 bases). The germline V and J ends were trimmed by 0 bases and 5 bases, with 16 bases remaining between them. The germline gives CDR1 GTSNPN, CDR2 SVGIG (reference sequence). The CDR3 is 15 residues long. The CDR3, as DNA: TGTGCCTGGAGTGTCGGGGCCAAGGGAGGTACTGAAGCTTTCTTT. Protein sequence: CAWSVGAKGGTEAFF.

The genes are TRBV4-3 and TRBJ2-5; D may be TRBD2 (5 bases). Germline V gene sequence: CDR1 LGHNA, CDR2 YSLEER. The CDR3 totals 14 residues. V lost 5 bases to trimming and J lost 3 bases, with 13 bases between them. CDR3 protein: CASSFRRYEETQYF. In nucleotides, the CDR3 is TGCGCCAGCAGCTTTAGGAGGTATGAAGAGACCCAGTACTTC.